This T cell receptor (beta chain) was found in a study of blood T cells in healthy people across ages. Notes on the study in general: It was found that TCR beta diversity correlated strongly with the percentage of naive T cells.

There were at least 5.5 micrograms of total RNA extracted from every sample. Remarks on this clonotype: No antigen is known for it.

Together with a sample-barcoded 5' primer, a J-beta primer mix was included in a second PCR lasting about 7 to 11 cycles. Template switching added a 12-random-nucleotide identifier to every cDNA molecule. TCRdb re-called the 5' RACE reads with MiXCR, one entry per CDR3 protein. The sample gives fewer than 800,000 distinct CDR3 sequences, 32% of which show up once; 15% to 19% is in the top ten. V was clipped by 4 bases and J by 3 bases, with 7 bases between them. The CDR3 has 13 amino acids. Germline assignment: CDR1 SEHNR and CDR2 FQNEAQ (reference sequence). This TCR was sampled from an elderly woman in good health. Input material: blood. The chain carries TRBV7-9 and TRBJ2-1; D is unclear. In DNA, the CDR3 is TGTGCCAGCAGCTCTCCCAACTACAATGAGCAGTTCTTC. Its translation: CASSSPNYNEQFF.